The 2 T cell receptor beta chains reported below all come from one sample, sequenced in a study of blood T cell repertoires in COVID-19. This table comes from immunoSEQ multiplex PCR, and its TCRdb copy is limited to in-frame clones, with some not included. The sample has around 170,000 clones, 80% to 90% seen once. Sequenced input: peripheral blood. The receptors originated from a man aged 50 or older with active or convalescent COVID-19.

This clone was seen only once. V usage is TRBV6-2 or TRBV6-3 and J usage is TRBJ2-7, with D tentatively TRBD1 (5 bases). The V end was cut by 7 bases, the J end by 3 bases, with 13 bases between. The CDR3 contains 13 residues. Germline CDR1 reads MNHEY; CDR2 reads SVGEGT. In DNA, the CDR3 is TGTGCCAGCAACCCCGGACAACACTACGAGCAGTACTTC. It yields the protein CASNPGQHYEQYF.

The CDR3 coding sequence is TGTGCCAGTAGTAACCCCCCCGGGACTGGGGCCAACGTCCTGACTTTC. Amino acids: CASSNPPGTGANVLTF. The chain carries TRBV19 and TRBJ2-6; tentatively, D is TRBD2 (5 bases). V lost 4 bases and J 2 bases, leaving 12 bases between the germline ends. Germline CDR1 and CDR2: LNHDA and SQIVND (reference sequence). The CDR3 has 16 amino acids.